The entry that follows covers one TCR beta chain sequence. Its target is not known. Time point noted: persistent/refractory GD, antithyroid drugs over 5 years with positive TRAb. PBMC RNA was the source of the TCR library. CDR3 regions were amplified by Arm-PCR using iRepertoire HTBI primers to build TCR beta libraries. TCRdb reprocessed the multiplex PCR reads with MiXCR, giving one entry per CDR3 protein. The sample has about 660,000 distinct CDR3 sequences, around 30% seen once. This record belongs to a study of regulatory T cells in long-lasting Graves disease. Points from the study as a whole: Favoring TRBV28, TRBJ1-2 and TRBJ2-5 was a feature seen in persistent disease. Newly diagnosed Graves' patients had higher TCR diversity than persistent ones. Results may be inaccurate due to the small sample size. Those with persistent disease had in common more public clonotypes (more than 2,500) than new patients (around 910).

This CDR3 region has 15 residues. Germline-derived CDR1 and CDR2 are KGHSH and LQKENI. V was clipped by 1 base and J by 5 bases, with 14 bases between them. The genes are TRBV18 and TRBJ1-1; unclear D gene. Sequences were derived from peripheral blood mononuclear cells (PBMCs), sampled when the disease was refractory, from a patient treated with antithyroid drugs. This TCR derives from a female donor with Graves disease. CDR3 DNA sequence: TGTGCCAGCTCACCACAAGAGAGAAGGGTAACTGAAGCTTTCTTT. It is translated as CASSPQERRVTEAFF.